The 8 T cell receptor beta chains in this list originate from one sample, sequenced in a study of OX40 agonist ivuxolimab in advanced cancers. Some clones are missing from TCRdb's copy, which holds only in-frame ones; the method was immunoSEQ multiplex PCR. The table records tens of thousands of clones, roughly 84% of them present only once. Material: CD4+ or CD8+ T cells sorted from blood, obtained in a trial of the OX40 agonist ivuxolimab. These receptors originate from an adult with an advanced solid tumor such as melanoma, head and neck, liver or kidney cancer.

This sequence joins TRBV27 and TRBJ1-2, with D tentatively TRBD1 (5 bases). V was cut by 1 base and J by 4 bases, with 10 bases left in between. Germline CDR1 MNHEY, CDR2 SMNVEV (reference sequence). The CDR3 is 14 amino acids. The CDR3 region has the DNA TGTGCCAGCAGTTTATTTCCAGGGAGCTATGGCTACACCTTC. It codes for CASSLFPGSYGYTF.

This rearrangement joins TRBV28 to TRBJ2-7; D remains ambiguous. Trimming stripped 6 bases from V and 0 bases from J, with 18 bases between. CDR1 is MDHEN and CDR2 is SYDVKM in the germline V gene. The CDR3 has 16 amino acids. The CDR3 DNA reads as TGTGCCAGCAGCGCCCCAGGAGCGTGGGGCTCCTACGAGCAGTACGTC. Translated, it gives CASSAPGAWGSYEQYV.

V is TRBV5-4 and J is TRBJ2-3; TRBD1 matches 7 bases. With V trimmed by 4 bases and J by 4 bases, 9 bases remained unmatched. There are 15 residues in the CDR3. In germline, CDR1 is SGHNT, CDR2 YYREEE (reference sequence). Here the CDR3 DNA reads TGTGCCAGCAGCCCTGCTGGGCAGGGGGCAGATACGCAGTATTTT. It yields the protein CASSPAGQGADTQYF.

This clone turned up a few times. This chain connects TRBV6-5 to TRBJ1-3; no definite D call. The V end was cut by 11 bases, the J end by 2 bases, with 16 bases between. Germline V CDR1 and CDR2: MNHEY, SVGAGI. The CDR3 sequence is 14 residues long. CDR3 region: CAPTEVGAGNTIYF. Here the CDR3 DNA reads TGTGCCCCTACAGAGGTCGGGGCTGGAAACACCATATATTTT.

CDR3 protein: CASSQQASGYNEQFF. CDR3 DNA: TGTGCCAGCAGCCAACAGGCTAGCGGTTACAATGAGCAGTTCTTC. This chain joins TRBV7-3 and TRBJ2-1, with 7 bases aligning to TRBD2. The trim removed 5 bases at V and 4 bases at J, leaving 8 bases unmatched. The CDR3 is 15 residues long. The germline CDR1 and CDR2 sequences are SGHTA and FQGTGA.

The gene calls are TRBV19 and TRBJ1-2, with unresolved D. CDR1 is LNHDA, CDR2 SQIVND, per germline (reference sequence). The CDR3 has 15 residues. Trimming took off 3 bases at V and 0 bases at J, with 11 bases between the two ends. The chain's CDR3 is CASSIASGANYGYTF. DNA for the CDR3: TGTGCCAGTAGTATCGCCTCTGGGGCTAACTATGGCTACACCTTC.

The chain carries TRBV6-6 and TRBJ2-7; 9 nucleotides line up with TRBD2. The V segment lost 5 bases and the J segment 4 bases; nucleotides outside the gene matches: 6. CDR1 and CDR2 (germline): MNHNY, SVGAGI (reference sequence). The CDR3 sequence is 14 residues long. In DNA form, the CDR3 reads TGTGCCAGCAGTGGCGGGACTAGCCCTTACGAGCAGTACTTC. Protein product: CASSGGTSPYEQYF.

The V call is TRBV5-8, the J call TRBJ1-5; D is possibly TRBD1 (6 bases). The CDR3 has 15 amino acids. The V and J ends lost 4 bases and 4 bases respectively, with 15 bases between them. Germline assignment: CDR1 SGHTS and CDR2 YDEGEE. CDR3 nucleotides: TGTGCCAGCAGCCCGGGACACCTCAAGAATCAGCCCCAGCATTTT. Its protein product is CASSPGHLKNQPQHF.